This T cell receptor beta chain was obtained from a study of blood T cell repertoires in COVID-19. Study-wide context: COVID-19 samples from acute and convalescent phases originated in the United States, Italy and Spain. The cDNA or gDNA used as material had been derived from T cells, B-cell-depleted T cells, or PBMCs.

The V end was cut by 6 bases, the J end by 5 bases, with 11 bases between. The CDR3 has 13 amino acids. Germline CDR1 reads SNHLY; CDR2 reads FYNNEI. Authors' processing steps: The assay estimated nucleated cells by amplifying reference gene primers. The data were produced by immunoSEQ multiplex PCR, yet TCRdb's version contains in-frame clones alone and is incomplete. The V and J calls and clone size were taken over from that table, and D and trimming were inferred from the DNA. Of fewer than 300,000 clones in the sample, over 75% are singletons; the top ten hold 0.87%. The sequenced sample was peripheral blood. V gene TRBV2 combines with J gene TRBJ2-1; D possibly corresponds to TRBD2 (6 bases). This TCR was recovered from a human donor with COVID-19, enrolled during active disease. The donor label of this sample is uncertain. CDR3: CASRLGLNNEQFF. CDR3 DNA sequence: TGTGCCAGCAGGCTGGGACTTAACAATGAGCAGTTCTTC.